Below, one T cell receptor (beta chain) is given with its context. Per germline, CDR1 SGHAT and CDR2 FQNNGV. V gave up 1 base and J gave up 5 bases, with 14 bases separating them. This CDR3 comprises 15 residues. Libraries were prepared by immunoSEQ multiplex PCR; TCRdb keeps only in-frame clonotypes and omits some of them. The sample contains 320,000 or so clones, about 88% of which appear only once. The data derive from a study of blood T cell repertoires in COVID-19. Sequencing was carried out using PBMCs or T cells enriched from blood (not recorded which). The chain has TRBV11-2 and TRBJ1-1; D gene unclear. The receptor comes from a woman in her 30s who had recovered from COVID-19. The CDR3 region is CASSLGGGRGTEAFF. The CDR3 DNA reads TGTGCCAGCAGCTTAGGTGGAGGGCGAGGAACTGAAGCTTTCTTT.